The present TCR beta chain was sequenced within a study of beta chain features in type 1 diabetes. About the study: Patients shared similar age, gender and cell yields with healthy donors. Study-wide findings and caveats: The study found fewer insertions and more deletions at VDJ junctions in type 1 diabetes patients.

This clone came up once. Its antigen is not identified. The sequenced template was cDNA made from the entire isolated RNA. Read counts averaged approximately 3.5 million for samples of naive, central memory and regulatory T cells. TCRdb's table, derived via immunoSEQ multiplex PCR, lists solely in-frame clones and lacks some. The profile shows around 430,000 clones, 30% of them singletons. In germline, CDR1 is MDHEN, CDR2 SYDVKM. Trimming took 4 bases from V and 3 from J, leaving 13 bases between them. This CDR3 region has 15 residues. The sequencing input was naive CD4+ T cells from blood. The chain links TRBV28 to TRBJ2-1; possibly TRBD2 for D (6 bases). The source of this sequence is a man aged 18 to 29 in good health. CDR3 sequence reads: CASSSLGGDYNEQFF. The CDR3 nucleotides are TGTGCCAGCAGTTCCCTGGGGGGAGACTACAATGAGCAGTTCTTC.